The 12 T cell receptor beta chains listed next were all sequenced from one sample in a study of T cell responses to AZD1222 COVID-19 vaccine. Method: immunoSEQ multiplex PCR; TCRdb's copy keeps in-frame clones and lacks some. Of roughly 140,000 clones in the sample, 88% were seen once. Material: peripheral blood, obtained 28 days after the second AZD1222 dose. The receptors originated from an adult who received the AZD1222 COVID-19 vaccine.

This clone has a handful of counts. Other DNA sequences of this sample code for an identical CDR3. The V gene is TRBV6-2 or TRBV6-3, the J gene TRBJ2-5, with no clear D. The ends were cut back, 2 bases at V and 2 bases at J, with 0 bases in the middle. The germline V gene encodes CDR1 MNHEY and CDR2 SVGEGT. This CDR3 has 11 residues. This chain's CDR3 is CASSYQETQYF. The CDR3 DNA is TGTGCCAGCAGTTACCAAGAGACCCAGTACTTC.

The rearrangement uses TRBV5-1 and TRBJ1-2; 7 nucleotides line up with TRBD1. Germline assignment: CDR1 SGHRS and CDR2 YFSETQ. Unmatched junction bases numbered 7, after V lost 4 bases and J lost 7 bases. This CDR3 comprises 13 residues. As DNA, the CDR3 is TGCGCCAGCAGCCAAACAGGGGTCGGTGGCTACACCTTC. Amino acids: CASSQTGVGGYTF.

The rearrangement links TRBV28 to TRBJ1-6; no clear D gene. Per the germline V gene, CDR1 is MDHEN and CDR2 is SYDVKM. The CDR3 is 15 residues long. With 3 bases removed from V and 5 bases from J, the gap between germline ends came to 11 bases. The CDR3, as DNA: TGTGCCAGCAGTTTTGCGGCCTCACATAATTCACCCCTCCACTTT. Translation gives CASSFAASHNSPLHF.

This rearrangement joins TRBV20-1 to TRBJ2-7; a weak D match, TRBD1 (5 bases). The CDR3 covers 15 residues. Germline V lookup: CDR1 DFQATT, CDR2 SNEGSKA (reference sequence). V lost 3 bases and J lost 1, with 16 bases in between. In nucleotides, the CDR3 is TGCAGTGCTAGTGTGTTGGCAGGGATATCCTACGAGCAGTACTTC. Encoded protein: CSASVLAGISYEQYF.

The CDR3 nucleotides are TGTGCCAGCAGTAGGGGGACAGGGGACTATGGCTACACCTTC. Its protein product is CASSRGTGDYGYTF. The chain carries TRBV28 and TRBJ1-2; 10 bases agree with TRBD1. CDR3 length: 14 amino acids. The germline gives CDR1 MDHEN, CDR2 SYDVKM. V was clipped by 5 bases and J by 3 bases; unmatched bases: 3.

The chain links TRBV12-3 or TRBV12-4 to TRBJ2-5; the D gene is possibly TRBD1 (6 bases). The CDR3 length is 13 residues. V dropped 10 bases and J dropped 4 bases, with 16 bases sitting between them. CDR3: CATARGERETQYF. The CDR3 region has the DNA TGTGCCACCGCCAGGGGTGAACGAGAGACCCAGTACTTC.

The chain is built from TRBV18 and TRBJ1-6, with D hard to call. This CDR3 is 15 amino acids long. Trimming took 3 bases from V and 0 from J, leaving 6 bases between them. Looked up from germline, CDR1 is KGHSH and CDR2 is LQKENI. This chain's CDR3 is CASSPGSSYNSPLHF. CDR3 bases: TGTGCCAGCTCACCGGGGAGCTCCTATAATTCACCCCTCCACTTT.

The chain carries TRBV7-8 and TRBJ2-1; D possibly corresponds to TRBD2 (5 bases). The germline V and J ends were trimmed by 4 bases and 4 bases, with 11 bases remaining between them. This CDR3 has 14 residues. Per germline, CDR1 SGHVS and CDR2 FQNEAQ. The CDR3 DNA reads TGTGCCAGCAGCTGGACTTCTCCTTACAATGAGCAGTTCTTC. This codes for CASSWTSPYNEQFF.

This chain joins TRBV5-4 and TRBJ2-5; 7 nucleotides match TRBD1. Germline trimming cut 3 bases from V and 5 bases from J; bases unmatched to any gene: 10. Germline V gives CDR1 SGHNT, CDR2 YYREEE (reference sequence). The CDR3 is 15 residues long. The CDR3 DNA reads TGTGCCAGCAGCTCTGAGACAGGGAGAGTGGAGACCCAGTACTTC. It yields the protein CASSSETGRVETQYF.

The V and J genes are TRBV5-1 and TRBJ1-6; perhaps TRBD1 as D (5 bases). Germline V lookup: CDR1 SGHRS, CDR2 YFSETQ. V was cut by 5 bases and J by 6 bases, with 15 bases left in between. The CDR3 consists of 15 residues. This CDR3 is CASRGETATNSPLHF. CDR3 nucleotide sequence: TGCGCCAGCAGGGGAGAGACAGCTACTAATTCACCCCTCCACTTT.

The CDR3 protein is CASSLSASGRNEQFF. The CDR3 DNA sequence: TGCGCCAGCAGCTTGTCCGCTAGCGGGAGGAATGAGCAGTTCTTC. The chain links TRBV5-1 to TRBJ2-1; TRBD2 matches 11 bases. The germline CDR1 and CDR2 sequences are SGHRS and YFSETQ. The CDR3 runs 15 residues. Trimming at V came to 1 base and at J to 7 bases, leaving 4 bases not matched to a gene.

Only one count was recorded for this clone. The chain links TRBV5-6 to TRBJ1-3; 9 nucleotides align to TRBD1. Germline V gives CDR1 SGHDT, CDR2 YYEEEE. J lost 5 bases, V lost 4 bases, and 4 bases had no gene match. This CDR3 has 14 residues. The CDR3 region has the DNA TGTGCCAGCAGCCTAGGGACAGGGAGAAACACCATATATTTT. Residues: CASSLGTGRNTIYF.